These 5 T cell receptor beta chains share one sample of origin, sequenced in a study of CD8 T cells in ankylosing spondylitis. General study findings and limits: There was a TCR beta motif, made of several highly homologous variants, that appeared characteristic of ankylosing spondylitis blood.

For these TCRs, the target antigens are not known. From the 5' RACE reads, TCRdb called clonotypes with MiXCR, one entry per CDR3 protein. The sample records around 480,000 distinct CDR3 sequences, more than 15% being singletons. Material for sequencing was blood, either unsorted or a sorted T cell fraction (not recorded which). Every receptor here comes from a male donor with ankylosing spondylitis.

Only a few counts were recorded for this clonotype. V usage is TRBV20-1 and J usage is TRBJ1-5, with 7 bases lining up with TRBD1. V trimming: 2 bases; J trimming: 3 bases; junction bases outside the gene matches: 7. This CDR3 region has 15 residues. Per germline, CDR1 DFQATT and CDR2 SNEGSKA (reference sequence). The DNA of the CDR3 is TGCAGTGCTAGAAATGGGGGACAGCTCAATCAGCCCCAGCATTTT. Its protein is CSARNGGQLNQPQHF.

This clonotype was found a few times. The DNA of the CDR3 is TGTGCCATTGCCCCCGGCCATAATTCACCCCTCCACTTT. Amino acid sequence: CAIAPGHNSPLHF. V gene TRBV6-1 combines with J gene TRBJ1-6; D is unclear. Trimming removed 10 bases at V and 5 bases at J, with 12 bases between. CDR3 length equals 13 residues. From germline, CDR1 is MNHNS and CDR2 SASEGT.

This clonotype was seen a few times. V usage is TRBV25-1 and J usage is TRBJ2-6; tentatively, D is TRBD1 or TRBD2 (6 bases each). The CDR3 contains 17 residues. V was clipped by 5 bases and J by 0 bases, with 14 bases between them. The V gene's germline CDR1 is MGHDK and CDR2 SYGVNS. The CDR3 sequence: CASSRGGRSSGANVLTF. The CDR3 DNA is TGTGCCAGCAGTCGAGGGGGGCGGAGCTCTGGGGCCAACGTCCTGACTTTC.

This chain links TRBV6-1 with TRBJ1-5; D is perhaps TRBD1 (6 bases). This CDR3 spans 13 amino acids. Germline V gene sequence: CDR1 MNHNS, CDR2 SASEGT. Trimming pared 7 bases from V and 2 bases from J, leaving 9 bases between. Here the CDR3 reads CASMRTGNQPQHF. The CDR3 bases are TGTGCCAGCATGAGGACAGGCAATCAGCCCCAGCATTTT.

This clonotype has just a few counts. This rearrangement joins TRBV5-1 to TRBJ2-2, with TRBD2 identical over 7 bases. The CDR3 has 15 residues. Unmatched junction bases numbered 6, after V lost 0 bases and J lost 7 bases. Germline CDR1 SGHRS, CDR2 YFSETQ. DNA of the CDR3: TGCGCCAGCAGCTTGGCGACTAGCCAAGGCGGGGAGCTGTTTTTT. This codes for CASSLATSQGGELFF.